Sequencing of this T cell receptor (beta chain) was carried out in a study of cytotoxic CD8 clonotypes in ibrutinib-treated CLL. Regarding this clone: What it binds is unknown.

Some clones are missing from TCRdb's copy, which holds only in-frame ones; the method was immunoSEQ multiplex PCR. Of approximately 120,000 clones detected, approximately 81% appear once; the ten largest clones hold less than 4%. Germline V gene lookup returns CDR1 MDHEN and CDR2 SYDVKM. Losses at the gene ends were 6 bases for V and 4 bases for J; bases not matched to a gene: 4. The CDR3 spans 13 residues. Regarding the study as a whole: The clonality went up when patients responded to ibrutinib and dropped back toward baseline at progression. On treatment, the uncommon public clonotypes contracted or remained stable.

The specimen was PBMCs, collected after 24 months of ibrutinib treatment. This chain connects TRBV28 to TRBJ1-2; 8 bases agree with TRBD1. The clonotype comes from a human donor with chronic lymphocytic leukemia. In DNA, the CDR3 is TGTGCCAGCAGCTGGACAGGGTCCTATGGCTACACCTTC. Protein sequence: CASSWTGSYGYTF.